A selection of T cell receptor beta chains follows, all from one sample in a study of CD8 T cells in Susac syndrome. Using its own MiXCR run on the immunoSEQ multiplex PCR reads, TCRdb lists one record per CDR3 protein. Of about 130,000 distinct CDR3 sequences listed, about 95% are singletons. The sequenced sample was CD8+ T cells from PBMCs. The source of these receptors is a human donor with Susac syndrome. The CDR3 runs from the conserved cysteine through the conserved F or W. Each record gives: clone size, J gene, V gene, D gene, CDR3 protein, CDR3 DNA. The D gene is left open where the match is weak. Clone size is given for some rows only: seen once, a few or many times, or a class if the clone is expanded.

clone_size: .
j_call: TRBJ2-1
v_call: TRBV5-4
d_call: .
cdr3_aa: CASSTAGREQFF
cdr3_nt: TGTGCCAGCAGCACCGCGGGGCGTGAGCAGTTCTTC

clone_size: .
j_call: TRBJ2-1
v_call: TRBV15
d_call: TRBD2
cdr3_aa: CATSTSGSSYNEQFF
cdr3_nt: TGTGCCACCAGCACCAGCGGGAGCTCCTACAATGAGCAGTTCTTC

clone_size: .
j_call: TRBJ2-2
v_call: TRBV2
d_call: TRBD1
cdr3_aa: CATAVMDRGPPSELFF
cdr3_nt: TGTGCCACCGCGGTCATGGACAGGGGCCCACCATCGGAGCTGTTTTTT

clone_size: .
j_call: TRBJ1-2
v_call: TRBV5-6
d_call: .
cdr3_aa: CASSVGPDGYTF
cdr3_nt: TGTGCCAGCAGTGTTGGTCCCGATGGCTACACCTTC

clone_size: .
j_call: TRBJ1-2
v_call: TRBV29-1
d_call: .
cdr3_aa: CSVESRDDYGYTF
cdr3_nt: TGCAGCGTTGAGTCCCGCGACGACTATGGCTACACCTTC

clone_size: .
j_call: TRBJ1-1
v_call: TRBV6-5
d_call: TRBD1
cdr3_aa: CASTPTGLTEAFF
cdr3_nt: TGTGCCAGCACCCCGACAGGGTTAACTGAAGCTTTCTTT

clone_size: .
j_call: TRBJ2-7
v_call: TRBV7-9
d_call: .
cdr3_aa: CASSLVGLSYEQYF
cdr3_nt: TGTGCCAGCAGCTTAGTGGGGCTCAGCTACGAGCAGTACTTC

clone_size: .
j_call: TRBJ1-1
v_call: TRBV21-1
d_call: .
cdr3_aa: CASSPPGGCDTEAFF
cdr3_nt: TGTGCCAGCAGTCCTCCCGGGGGGTGCGACACTGAAGCTTTCTTT

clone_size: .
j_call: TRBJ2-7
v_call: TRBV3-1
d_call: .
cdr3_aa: CASNGLGRGGEQYF
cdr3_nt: TGTGCCAGCAATGGGCTCGGGCGGGGCGGCGAGCAGTACTTC

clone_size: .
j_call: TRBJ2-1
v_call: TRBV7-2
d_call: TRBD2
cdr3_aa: CASRSETPGLAEWWEQFF
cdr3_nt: TGTGCCAGCAGGTCCGAGACCCCGGGACTAGCGGAATGGTGGGAGCAGTTCTTC

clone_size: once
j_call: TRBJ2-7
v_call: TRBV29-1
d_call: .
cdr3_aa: CSVAPGTSREQYF
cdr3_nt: TGCAGCGTAGCTCCGGGGACTTCCAGGGAGCAGTACTTC

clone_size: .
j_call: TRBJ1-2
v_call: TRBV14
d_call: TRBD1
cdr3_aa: CASSRSGQGGGYTF
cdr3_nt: TGTGCCAGCAGCCGCTCCGGACAGGGCGGGGGCTACACCTTC

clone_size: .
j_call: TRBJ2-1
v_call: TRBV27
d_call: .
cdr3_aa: CASSPNRSYNEQFF
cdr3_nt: TGTGCCAGCAGTCCGAATCGGTCCTACAATGAGCAGTTCTTC

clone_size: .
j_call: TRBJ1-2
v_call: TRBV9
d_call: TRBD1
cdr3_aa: CASSHRQGVYGYTF
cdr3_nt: TGTGCCAGCAGCCATCGTCAGGGGGTCTATGGCTACACCTTC

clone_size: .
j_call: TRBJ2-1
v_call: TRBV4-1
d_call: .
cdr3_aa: CASSQEMRSYNEQFF
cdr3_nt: TGCGCCAGCAGCCAAGAGATGCGCAGCTACAATGAGCAGTTCTTC

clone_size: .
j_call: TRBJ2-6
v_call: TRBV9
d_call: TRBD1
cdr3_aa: CASSGGTGDSGANVLTF
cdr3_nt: TGTGCCAGCAGCGGTGGGACAGGAGACTCTGGGGCCAACGTCCTGACTTTC

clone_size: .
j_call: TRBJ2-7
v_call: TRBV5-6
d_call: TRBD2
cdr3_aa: CASSAGTSVTYEQYF
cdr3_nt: TGTGCCAGCAGCGCCGGGACTAGCGTGACCTACGAGCAGTACTTC

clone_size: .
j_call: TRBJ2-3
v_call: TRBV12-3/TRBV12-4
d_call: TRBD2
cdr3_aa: CAIAGGGTDTQYF
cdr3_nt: TGTGCCATAGCGGGAGGGGGCACAGATACGCAGTATTTT

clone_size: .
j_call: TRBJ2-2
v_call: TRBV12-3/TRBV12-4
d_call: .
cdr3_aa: CASSLTPLGPRGTGELFF
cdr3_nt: TGTGCCAGCAGTTTAACCCCGTTAGGTCCCCGAGGCACCGGGGAGCTGTTTTTT

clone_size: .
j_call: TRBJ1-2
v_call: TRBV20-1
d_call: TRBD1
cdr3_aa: CSAPGDRSDYGYTF
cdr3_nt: TGCAGTGCTCCGGGGGACAGGAGTGATTATGGCTACACCTTC

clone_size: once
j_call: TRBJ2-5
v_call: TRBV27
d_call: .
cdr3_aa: CASSNTGTAARETQYF
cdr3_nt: TGTGCCAGCAGTAATACGGGGACCGCCGCTAGGGAGACCCAGTACTTC

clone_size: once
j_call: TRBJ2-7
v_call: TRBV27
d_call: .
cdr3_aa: CASSLGGQSSYEQYF
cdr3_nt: TGTGCCAGCAGTTTGGGGGGACAGAGCTCCTACGAGCAGTACTTC

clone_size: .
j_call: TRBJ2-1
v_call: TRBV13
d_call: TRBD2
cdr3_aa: CASSLNEREGQFF
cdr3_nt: TGTGCCAGCAGCTTAAACGAGAGGGAGGGGCAGTTCTTC

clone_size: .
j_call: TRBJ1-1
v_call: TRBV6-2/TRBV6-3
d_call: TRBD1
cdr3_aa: CASIIPTGGLAEAFF
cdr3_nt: TGTGCCAGCATCATCCCGACAGGGGGTTTGGCTGAAGCTTTCTTT

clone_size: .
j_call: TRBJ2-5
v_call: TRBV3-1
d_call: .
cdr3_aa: CASSQGSYKQETQYF
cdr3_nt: TGTGCCAGCAGCCAGGGCAGTTATAAGCAAGAGACCCAGTACTTC

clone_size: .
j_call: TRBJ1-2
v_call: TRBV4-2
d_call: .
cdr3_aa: CASSQPAQLINYGYTF
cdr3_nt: TGTGCCAGCAGCCAACCGGCACAGCTCATCAACTATGGCTACACCTTC

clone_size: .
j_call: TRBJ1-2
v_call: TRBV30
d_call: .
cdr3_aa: CAWSPPGRYTF
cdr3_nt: TGTGCCTGGAGTCCGCCGGGACGCTACACCTTC

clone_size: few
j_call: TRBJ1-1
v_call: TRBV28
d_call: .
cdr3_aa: CASSFGSTEAFF
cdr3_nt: TGTGCCAGCAGTTTTGGGAGCACTGAAGCTTTCTTT

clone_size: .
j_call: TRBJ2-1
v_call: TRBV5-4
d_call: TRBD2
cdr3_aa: CASSLDLGGLGSSNEQFF
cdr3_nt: TGTGCCAGCAGCTTGGATTTAGGGGGACTAGGCTCGTCCAATGAGCAGTTCTTC

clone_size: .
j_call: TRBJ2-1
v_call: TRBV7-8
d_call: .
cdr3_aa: CASSSTGTPIGNEQFF
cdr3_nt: TGTGCCAGCAGCTCCACCGGGACACCAATTGGGAATGAGCAGTTCTTC

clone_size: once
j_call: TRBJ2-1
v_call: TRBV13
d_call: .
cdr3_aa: CASSSGTDNNEQFF
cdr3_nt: TGTGCCAGCAGCTCCGGGACGGATAACAATGAGCAGTTCTTC

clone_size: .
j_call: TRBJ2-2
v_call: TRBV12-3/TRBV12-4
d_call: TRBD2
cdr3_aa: CASSITSGRMDGELFF
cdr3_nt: TGTGCCAGCAGTATAACTAGCGGGAGGATGGACGGGGAGCTGTTTTTT

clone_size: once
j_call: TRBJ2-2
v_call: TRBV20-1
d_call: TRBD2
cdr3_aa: CSARDVGVAGVMELFF
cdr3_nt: TGCAGTGCTAGAGATGTCGGAGTAGCGGGAGTTATGGAGCTGTTTTTT

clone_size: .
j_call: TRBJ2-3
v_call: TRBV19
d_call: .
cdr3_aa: CASSPHPTDTQYF
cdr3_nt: TGTGCCAGTAGTCCACACCCCACTGATACGCAGTATTTT

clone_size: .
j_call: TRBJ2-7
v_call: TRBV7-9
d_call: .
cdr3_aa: CASSLPQDSYEQYF
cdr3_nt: TGTGCCAGCAGCTTACCTCAGGACTCCTACGAGCAGTACTTC

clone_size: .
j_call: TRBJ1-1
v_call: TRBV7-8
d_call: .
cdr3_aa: CASSLSPAIDEAFF
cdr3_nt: TGTGCCAGCAGCTTAAGCCCGGCGATCGATGAAGCTTTCTTT

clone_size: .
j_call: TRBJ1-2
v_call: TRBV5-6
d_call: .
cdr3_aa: CASAAIPGSRLHYGYTF
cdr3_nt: TGTGCCAGCGCGGCAATCCCAGGATCTAGATTACACTATGGCTACACCTTC

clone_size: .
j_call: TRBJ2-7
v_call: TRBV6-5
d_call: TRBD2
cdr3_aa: CASSYRASGNEQYF
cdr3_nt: TGTGCCAGCAGTTACCGCGCTAGCGGGAACGAGCAGTACTTC

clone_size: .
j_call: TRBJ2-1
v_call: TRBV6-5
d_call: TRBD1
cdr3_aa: CASSATGDEQFF
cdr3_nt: TGTGCCAGCAGCGCGACAGGGGATGAGCAGTTCTTC

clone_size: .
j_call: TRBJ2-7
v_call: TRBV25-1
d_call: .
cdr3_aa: CASSEFRENYEQYF
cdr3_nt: TGTGCCAGCAGTGAATTCAGGGAAAACTACGAGCAGTACTTC